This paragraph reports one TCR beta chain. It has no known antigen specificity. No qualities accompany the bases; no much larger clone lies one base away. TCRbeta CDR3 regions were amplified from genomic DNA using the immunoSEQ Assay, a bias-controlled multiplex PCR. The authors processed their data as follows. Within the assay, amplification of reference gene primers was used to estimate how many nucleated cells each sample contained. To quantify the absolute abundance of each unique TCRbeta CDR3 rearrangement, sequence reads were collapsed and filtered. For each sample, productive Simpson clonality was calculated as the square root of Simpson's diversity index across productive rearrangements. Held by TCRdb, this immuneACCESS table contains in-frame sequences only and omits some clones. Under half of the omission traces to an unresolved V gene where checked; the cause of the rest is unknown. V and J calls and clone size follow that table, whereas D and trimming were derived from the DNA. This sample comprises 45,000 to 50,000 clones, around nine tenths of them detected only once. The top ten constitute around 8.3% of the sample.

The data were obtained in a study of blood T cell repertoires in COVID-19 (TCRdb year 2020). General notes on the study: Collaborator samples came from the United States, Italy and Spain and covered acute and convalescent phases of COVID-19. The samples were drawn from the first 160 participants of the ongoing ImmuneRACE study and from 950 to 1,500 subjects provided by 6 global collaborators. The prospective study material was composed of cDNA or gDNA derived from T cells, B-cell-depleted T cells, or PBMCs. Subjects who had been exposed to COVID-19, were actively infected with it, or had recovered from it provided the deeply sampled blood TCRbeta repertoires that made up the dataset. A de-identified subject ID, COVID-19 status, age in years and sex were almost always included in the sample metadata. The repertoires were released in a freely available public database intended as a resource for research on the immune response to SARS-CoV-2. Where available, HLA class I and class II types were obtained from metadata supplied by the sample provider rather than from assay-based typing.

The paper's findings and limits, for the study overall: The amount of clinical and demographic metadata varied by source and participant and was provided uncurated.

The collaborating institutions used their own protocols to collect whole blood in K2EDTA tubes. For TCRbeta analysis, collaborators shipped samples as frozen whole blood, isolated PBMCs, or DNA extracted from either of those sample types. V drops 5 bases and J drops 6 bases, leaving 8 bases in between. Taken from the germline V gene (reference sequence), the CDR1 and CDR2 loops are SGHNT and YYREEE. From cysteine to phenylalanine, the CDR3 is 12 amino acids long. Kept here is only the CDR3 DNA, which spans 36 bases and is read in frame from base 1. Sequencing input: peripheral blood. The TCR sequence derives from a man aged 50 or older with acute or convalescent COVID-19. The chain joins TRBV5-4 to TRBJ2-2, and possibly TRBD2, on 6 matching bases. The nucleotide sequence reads TGTGCCAGCAGATGGGGGGCCGGGGAGCTGTTTTTT. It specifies CASRWGAGELFF.